Listed below are T cell receptor beta chains from one sample, sequenced in a study of blood T cell repertoires in COVID-19. Sequencing used immunoSEQ multiplex PCR; TCRdb keeps in-frame clones, though not all of them. The table shows around 290,000 clones, with 75% to 95% occurring only once. Sequenced sample: PBMCs or T cells enriched from blood (not recorded which). These receptors were obtained from a woman between 25 and 40 years old who had recovered from COVID-19. CDR3s include the opening cysteine and the closing phenylalanine or tryptophan. The order of the fields is D gene, clone size, J gene, V gene, CDR3 protein, CDR3 DNA. The D gene is left open where the match is weak. The listing skips clone size in some rows; elsewhere it reads once, few, many or a size class.

d_gene: TRBD1
abundance: once
j_gene: TRBJ2-7
v_gene: TRBV7-6
CDR3aa: CASSSRQGVTYEQYF
CDR3nt: TGTGCCAGCAGCTCGAGACAGGGGGTGACTTACGAGCAGTACTTC

d_gene: TRBD2
abundance: once
j_gene: TRBJ2-1
v_gene: TRBV2
CDR3aa: CASSERPGGYNEQFF
CDR3nt: TGTGCCAGCAGCGAGCGTCCCGGGGGGTACAATGAGCAGTTCTTC

d_gene: -
abundance: -
j_gene: TRBJ2-1
v_gene: TRBV12-3/TRBV12-4
CDR3aa: CASSSDSYNEQFF
CDR3nt: TGTGCCAGCAGTTCGGACAGTTACAATGAGCAGTTCTTC

d_gene: -
abundance: -
j_gene: TRBJ2-1
v_gene: TRBV3-1/TRBV3-2
CDR3aa: CASSQGSGNEQFF
CDR3nt: TGTGCCAGCAGCCAAGGAAGCGGGAATGAGCAGTTCTTC

d_gene: -
abundance: -
j_gene: TRBJ1-3
v_gene: TRBV30
CDR3aa: CAWSAAGNTIYF
CDR3nt: TGTGCCTGGAGTGCCGCTGGAAACACCATATATTTT

d_gene: -
abundance: -
j_gene: TRBJ2-7
v_gene: TRBV19
CDR3aa: CASSIKAGATNEQYF
CDR3nt: TGTGCCAGTAGTATAAAGGCAGGGGCGACCAACGAGCAGTACTTC

d_gene: -
abundance: -
j_gene: TRBJ1-5
v_gene: TRBV7-9
CDR3aa: CASSLEGVQPQHF
CDR3nt: TGTGCCAGCAGCTTAGAGGGGGTTCAGCCCCAGCATTTT

d_gene: -
abundance: -
j_gene: TRBJ1-4
v_gene: TRBV19
CDR3aa: CASSIQRQKYEKLFF
CDR3nt: TGTGCCAGTAGTATACAAAGACAGAAATATGAAAAACTGTTTTTT

d_gene: -
abundance: once
j_gene: TRBJ2-1
v_gene: TRBV6-2/TRBV6-3
CDR3aa: CASSFQTQIRDNEQFF
CDR3nt: TGTGCCAGCAGTTTCCAGACTCAAATTAGAGACAATGAGCAGTTCTTC

d_gene: TRBD1
abundance: -
j_gene: TRBJ1-4
v_gene: TRBV28
CDR3aa: CASSGTATNEKLFF
CDR3nt: TGTGCCAGCAGTGGGACAGCTACTAATGAAAAACTGTTTTTT

d_gene: TRBD1
abundance: -
j_gene: TRBJ2-7
v_gene: TRBV6-5
CDR3aa: CASRYTGGERYEQYF
CDR3nt: TGTGCCAGCAGATATACAGGGGGCGAGAGGTACGAGCAGTACTTC

d_gene: TRBD1
abundance: -
j_gene: TRBJ1-2
v_gene: TRBV19
CDR3aa: CASKRTDRGHGYTF
CDR3nt: TGTGCAAGTAAAAGGACGGACAGGGGTCATGGCTACACCTTC

d_gene: -
abundance: -
j_gene: TRBJ1-5
v_gene: TRBV6-1
CDR3aa: CASSEEGDQPQHF
CDR3nt: TGTGCCAGCAGTGAAGAGGGGGATCAGCCCCAGCATTTT

d_gene: -
abundance: -
j_gene: TRBJ1-2
v_gene: TRBV10-3
CDR3aa: CAISETGRLIIYGYTF
CDR3nt: TGTGCCATCAGTGAGACAGGTCGGCTGATAATATATGGCTACACCTTC

d_gene: -
abundance: -
j_gene: TRBJ2-7
v_gene: TRBV28
CDR3aa: CASSYPGHPYEQYF
CDR3nt: TGTGCCAGCAGTTACCCGGGACATCCCTACGAGCAGTACTTC

d_gene: -
abundance: -
j_gene: TRBJ2-2
v_gene: TRBV30
CDR3aa: CAWSGGLRGELFF
CDR3nt: TGTGCCTGGAGTGGAGGGCTTCGCGGGGAGCTGTTTTTT

d_gene: -
abundance: -
j_gene: TRBJ1-3
v_gene: TRBV19
CDR3aa: CASSTTSRSGNTIYF
CDR3nt: TGTGCCAGTAGTACGACATCCCGCTCTGGAAACACCATATATTTT

d_gene: TRBD2
abundance: -
j_gene: TRBJ2-1
v_gene: TRBV28
CDR3aa: CASSLTSGGAYEQFF
CDR3nt: TGTGCCAGCAGCCTTACTAGCGGGGGAGCCTATGAGCAGTTCTTC

d_gene: -
abundance: -
j_gene: TRBJ2-3
v_gene: TRBV12-3/TRBV12-4
CDR3aa: CASSPGDTQYF
CDR3nt: TGTGCCAGCAGTCCCGGAGATACGCAGTATTTT

d_gene: TRBD1
abundance: -
j_gene: TRBJ1-3
v_gene: TRBV10-1
CDR3aa: CASSPFRTGALTGGNTIYF
CDR3nt: TGCGCCAGCAGCCCCTTTCGGACAGGGGCCCTCACGGGTGGAAACACCATATATTTT

d_gene: -
abundance: -
j_gene: TRBJ1-4
v_gene: TRBV18
CDR3aa: CASTPSGANEKLFF
CDR3nt: TGTGCCAGCACCCCATCGGGGGCTAATGAAAAACTGTTTTTT

d_gene: -
abundance: -
j_gene: TRBJ2-1
v_gene: TRBV28
CDR3aa: CASQTGTPSNEQFF
CDR3nt: TGTGCCAGTCAAACCGGGACTCCCTCCAATGAGCAGTTCTTC

d_gene: TRBD2
abundance: few
j_gene: TRBJ2-7
v_gene: TRBV11-3
CDR3aa: CASSLGRRECRYEQYF
CDR3nt: TGTGCCAGCAGCTTAGGGAGGCGGGAGTGTCGCTACGAGCAGTACTTC

d_gene: TRBD2
abundance: -
j_gene: TRBJ2-7
v_gene: TRBV6-5
CDR3aa: CATGLAGARYEQYF
CDR3nt: TGTGCCACGGGACTAGCGGGAGCGAGGTACGAGCAGTACTTC

d_gene: -
abundance: -
j_gene: TRBJ2-3
v_gene: TRBV18
CDR3aa: CASSPNRGGRSTDTQYF
CDR3nt: TGTGCCAGCTCACCTAATCGTGGGGGGAGGAGCACAGATACGCAGTATTTT

d_gene: TRBD2
abundance: medium-sized
j_gene: TRBJ2-2
v_gene: TRBV28
CDR3aa: CASSRTSASGELFF
CDR3nt: TGTGCCAGCAGCCGGACTAGCGCGTCCGGGGAGCTGTTTTTT

d_gene: -
abundance: -
j_gene: TRBJ1-1
v_gene: TRBV6-5
CDR3aa: CASSPGTRLEAFF
CDR3nt: TGTGCCAGCAGCCCCGGGACAAGGCTCGAAGCTTTCTTT

d_gene: -
abundance: -
j_gene: TRBJ1-5
v_gene: TRBV18
CDR3aa: CASSHADLSGGNQPQHF
CDR3nt: TGTGCCAGCTCACACGCCGACTTATCAGGGGGCAATCAGCCCCAGCATTTT

d_gene: TRBD2
abundance: -
j_gene: TRBJ2-5
v_gene: TRBV27
CDR3aa: CASSGTSETQYF
CDR3nt: TGTGCCAGCAGTGGGACTAGTGAGACCCAGTACTTC

d_gene: -
abundance: -
j_gene: TRBJ2-7
v_gene: TRBV7-8
CDR3aa: CASSFNSYEQYF
CDR3nt: TGTGCCAGCAGCTTTAACTCCTACGAGCAGTACTTC

d_gene: TRBD1
abundance: -
j_gene: TRBJ1-2
v_gene: TRBV6-6
CDR3aa: CASSRSTGSDYGYTF
CDR3nt: TGTGCCAGCAGCCGATCGACAGGGTCGGACTATGGCTACACCTTC

d_gene: TRBD1
abundance: -
j_gene: TRBJ2-7
v_gene: TRBV13
CDR3aa: CASSLEQGVGEQYF
CDR3nt: TGTGCCAGCAGCTTAGAACAGGGGGTCGGCGAGCAGTACTTC

d_gene: -
abundance: -
j_gene: TRBJ2-5
v_gene: TRBV28
CDR3aa: CASKQGSGWGETQYF
CDR3nt: TGTGCCAGCAAACAAGGGTCGGGGTGGGGTGAGACCCAGTACTTC

d_gene: -
abundance: -
j_gene: TRBJ2-7
v_gene: TRBV30
CDR3aa: CACIALASYEQYF
CDR3nt: TGTGCCTGCATAGCACTAGCCAGCTACGAGCAGTACTTC

d_gene: TRBD1
abundance: -
j_gene: TRBJ1-2
v_gene: TRBV6-5
CDR3aa: CASSLQGATNYGYTF
CDR3nt: TGTGCCAGCAGCCTGCAGGGGGCCACTAACTATGGCTACACCTTC

d_gene: -
abundance: -
j_gene: TRBJ2-1
v_gene: TRBV9
CDR3aa: CASSNSPGRAYNEQFF
CDR3nt: TGTGCCAGCAGCAATTCCCCGGGTAGAGCCTACAATGAGCAGTTCTTC

d_gene: TRBD2
abundance: -
j_gene: TRBJ2-3
v_gene: TRBV6-2/TRBV6-3
CDR3aa: CASSYRRTSGKDTQYF
CDR3nt: TGTGCCAGCAGTTACCGTAGGACTAGCGGGAAGGATACGCAGTATTTT

d_gene: TRBD1
abundance: -
j_gene: TRBJ2-3
v_gene: TRBV5-1
CDR3aa: CASSATGARTDTQYF
CDR3nt: TGCGCCAGCAGCGCCACAGGGGCGCGCACAGATACGCAGTATTTT

d_gene: -
abundance: -
j_gene: TRBJ1-1
v_gene: TRBV12-3/TRBV12-4
CDR3aa: CASSFSAEAFF
CDR3nt: TGTGCCAGCAGTTTTAGCGCTGAAGCTTTCTTT

d_gene: -
abundance: -
j_gene: TRBJ2-6
v_gene: TRBV4-1
CDR3aa: CASSPEGSGANVLTF
CDR3nt: TGCGCCAGCAGCCCTGAGGGCTCTGGGGCCAACGTCCTGACTTTC

d_gene: TRBD1
abundance: -
j_gene: TRBJ2-7
v_gene: TRBV7-2
CDR3aa: CASRFSQGATYEQYF
CDR3nt: TGTGCCAGCAGATTTAGCCAGGGGGCGACCTACGAGCAGTACTTC